The present entry profiles one TCR beta chain with its context. Its antigen is not yet known. Base qualities are not provided; no much larger clone lies one nucleotide away. The treatment or condition label corresponds to: 10-day PBMC culture with coronavirus spike peptide pools or control peptides (ViraFEST assay). CD4+ T cells from unexposed donors were collected before the COVID-19 pandemic (2011-2018). The ViraFEST assay was used in the study, in which antigen-specific T cells were expanded with peptide pools and expanded clonotypes were subsequently identified by TCR sequencing. Each well held under 2.5 million PBMCs cultured in IMDM containing around 5% human AB serum and approximately 9.4 IU/ml IL-2, with 10 ug/ml peptide pools added. Half of the culture medium was replaced with fresh IL-2-containing medium on days 3 and 7. After less than 12 days of culture, CD4+ T cells were isolated by negative selection using the EasySep CD4+ T cell isolation kit. As cell numbers permitted, CD4+ T cells from unexposed donors were tested for reactivity to SARS-CoV-2 S and N and to four common cold coronavirus spike pools. PBMCs were separated from whole blood using Ficoll-Paque Plus gradient centrifugation and then either used fresh or cryopreserved at -140C. In general, triplicate wells were set up for every culture condition. Leukapheresis product for the unexposed donors was bought commercially.

To prepare the library, PCR was applied. DNA from cultured CD4+ T cells underwent TCR sequencing with the Oncomine TCR Beta short-read assay at the Johns Hopkins FTIC core. The QIAamp micro DNA kit was used to extract genomic DNA from the cultured CD4+ T cells. The Oncomine TCR Beta libraries from cultured CD4+ T cells were pooled using unique dual indexes and then sequenced on an Illumina iSeq 100. In the authors' own workflow: Non-productive sequences were removed, and CDR3s not starting with C, not ending with F or W, or shorter than 7 amino acids were discarded. The MANAFEST web application identified antigen-specific clonotypes by comparing peptide-stimulated wells against reference wells and other culture wells. Positive clones required FDR below 0.05, an odds ratio above 5, and productive frequency above 0.1% in at least two of three replicate wells. Cross-reactive clonotypes were defined as significantly expanded in both SARS-CoV-2 spike wells and at least one common cold coronavirus spike condition. Using R version 3.6.1, CDR3 homology was evaluated through Levenshtein distances (stringdist) along with unrooted phylogenetic trees (ape). TCRdb redid the processing of the public reads, applying fastp at Q25 and MiXCR, and retained in-frame beta chains. Each entry merges the rows of one CDR3 protein and shows their most common DNA and genes. These V and J calls originate from TCRdb's pipeline instead of the authors' own analysis. In this sample the table shows 6,000 to 6,500 distinct CDR3 sequences, roughly 44% of which occur a single time. Roughly two fifths of the sample is taken by the ten largest.

This specimen comes from a study of vaccination and CD4 T cells after COVID-19 (dated by TCRdb to the early 2020s). A note on the overall study: The convalescent cohort included six males and four females, with two Hispanic individuals, seven Caucasians, two Asians and one multiracial person. Control cultures received a CEFX viral epitope pool as the positive control, an HIV-1 Nef peptide pool as the negative control, or no peptide. Participants got two doses of the Pfizer-BioNTech BNT162b2 vaccine (n=8) or two doses of the Moderna mRNA-1273 vaccine (n=2). In ten to eleven COVID-19 convalescent patients and 4 infection-naive healthy vaccine recipients, researchers compared the spike-specific CD4+ TCR repertoire from before mRNA vaccination with the repertoire from after. Post-COVID blood samples were collected from convalescent patients a median of roughly 100 days after diagnosis, with a range of about 30 to 180 days. The cultures were stimulated with overlapping spike peptide pools from SARS-CoV-2 and from the common cold coronaviruses HCoV-NL63, HCoV-OC43 and HCoV-229E. Post-vaccine blood samples were obtained a median of about 70 days after the second vaccine dose, with a range of roughly 14 to 241 days. In an earlier paper using these donors, memory CD4+ T cell crossreactivity between SARS-CoV-2 and common cold coronavirus spike proteins was assessed at the TCR clonotype level. Paper-wide results and their limitations: The median number of SARS-CoV-2-reactive clonotypes rose from 20 to 25 after infection to some 40 after vaccination, but the change was not significant. Of the vaccine-specific clones found in convalescent patients, nearly all (304 of 307) were mono-reactive for SARS-CoV-2 spike instead of being cross-reactive with common cold coronaviruses. Among convalescent patients, a median 86.3% of the SARS-CoV-2-reactive clones seen after vaccination appeared only after vaccination, which suggests priming specific to the vaccine. The study included relatively few convalescent patients and did not analyze early timepoints after natural infection.

The cysteine opens and the phenylalanine closes a CDR3 of 15 amino acids. Only CDR3 DNA is held: 45 bases, read in frame from base 1. Looking up the germline V gene yields CDR1 SGHTA and CDR2 FQGTGA. The germline V and J ends show losses of 2 bases and 4 bases respectively, and no gene match explains 3 bases of the junction. The TCR sequence derives from a human donor in good health. The chain links TRBV7-3 with TRBJ2-1, and TRBD2 matches 9 of the central bases. The sample comprised CD4+ T cells from blood, cultured in vitro. The nucleotide sequence is TGTGCCAGCAGCTTAGCGGGGGGGCCATACAATGAGCAGTTCTTC. It encodes CASSLAGGPYNEQFF.